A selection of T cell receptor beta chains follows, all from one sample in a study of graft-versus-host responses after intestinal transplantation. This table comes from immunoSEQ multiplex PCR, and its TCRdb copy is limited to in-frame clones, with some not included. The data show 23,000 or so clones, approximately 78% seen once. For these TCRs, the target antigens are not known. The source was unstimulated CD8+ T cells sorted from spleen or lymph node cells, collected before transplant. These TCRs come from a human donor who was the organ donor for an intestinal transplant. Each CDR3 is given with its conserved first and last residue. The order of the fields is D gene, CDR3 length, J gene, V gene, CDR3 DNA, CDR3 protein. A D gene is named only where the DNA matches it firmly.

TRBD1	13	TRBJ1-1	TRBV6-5	TGTGCCATAAGGGGGCGCGGGAACACTGAAGCTTTCTTT	CAIRGRGNTEAFF
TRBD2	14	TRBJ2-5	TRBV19	TGTGCCAGTAGCAGCGGGGGGCTCCAAGAGACCCAGTACTTC	CASSSGGLQETQYF
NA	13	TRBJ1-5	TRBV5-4	TGTGCCACCACCCACAGAGTCAATCAGCCCCAGCATTTT	CATTHRVNQPQHF
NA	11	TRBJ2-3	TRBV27	TGTGCCACCGGGGGCCCAGATACGCAGTATTTT	CATGGPDTQYF
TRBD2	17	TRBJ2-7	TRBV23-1	TGCGCCAGCAGTCAATCAGAGGGACTAGAACTCTCCTACGAGCAGTACTTC	CASSQSEGLELSYEQYF
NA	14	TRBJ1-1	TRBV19	TGTGCCAGTAATTTCGGCAGAACGAACACTGAAGCTTTCTTT	CASNFGRTNTEAFF
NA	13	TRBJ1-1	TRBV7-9	TGTGCCAGCAGCTTACCGGCGGACACTGAAGCTTTCTTT	CASSLPADTEAFF
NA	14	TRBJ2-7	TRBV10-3	TGTGCCATCAGTGATAGGGGGGAACGCTACGAGCAGTACTTC	CAISDRGERYEQYF
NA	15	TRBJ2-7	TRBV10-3	TGTGCCATCAGTGAGGCGGGGTCGGGAGACTACGAGCAGTACTTC	CAISEAGSGDYEQYF
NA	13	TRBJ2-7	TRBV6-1	TGTGCCAGCAGCGTTTCCCCACCCTACGAGCAGTACTTC	CASSVSPPYEQYF
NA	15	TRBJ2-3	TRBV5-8	TGTGCCAGCAGCCGGGACTTTACTAGCACAGATACGCAGTATTTT	CASSRDFTSTDTQYF
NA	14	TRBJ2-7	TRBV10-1	TGCGCCAGGGTACTCGGGGTTAACGTCTACGAGCAGTACTTC	CARVLGVNVYEQYF
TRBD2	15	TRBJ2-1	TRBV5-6	TGTGCCAGCAGCCTATCCCTAGCGGGAAGGAATGAGCAGTTCTTC	CASSLSLAGRNEQFF
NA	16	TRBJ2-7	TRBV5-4	TGTGCCAGCAGCCCCATCAAGGGGGGGAGCTCCTACGAGCAGTACTTC	CASSPIKGGSSYEQYF
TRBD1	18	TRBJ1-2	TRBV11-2	TGTGCCAGCAGCTTAGGTGCCCGGGCAGGGGGCGCGACTCGCGGCTACACCTTC	CASSLGARAGGATRGYTF
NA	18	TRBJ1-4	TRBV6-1	TGTGCCAGCAGTGAAGCGCATATAGTATCGGGAGAGAATGAAAAACTGTTTTTT	CASSEAHIVSGENEKLFF